These 23 T cell receptor beta chains share one sample of origin, sequenced in a study of blood T cells in healthy people across ages. The authors ran a second PCR of roughly 6 to 12 cycles using a sample-barcoded 5' primer and a J-beta primer mix. TCRdb re-called the 5' RACE reads through MiXCR, storing one row per CDR3 protein. Among roughly 700,000 distinct CDR3 sequences listed, 25% were seen once. The same sample was also studied in work on T cells of mothers and their children.

Sequencing was done on a sample of blood. Source of these receptors: a boy between 10 and 17 years old in good health.

This clonotype was detected only a few times. This rearrangement joins TRBV7-2 to TRBJ1-5; the D is unclear. The CDR3 has 16 amino acids. Germline V lookup: CDR1 SGHTA, CDR2 FQGNSA. V dropped 0 bases and J dropped 2 bases, with 11 bases sitting between them. The DNA for the CDR3 is TGTGCCAGCAGCTTAGCGGCCGGTGTCGGCAATCAGCCCCAGCATTTT. This translates into CASSLAAGVGNQPQHF.

This chain links TRBV9 with TRBJ2-5; D unclear. The V gene lost 0 bases and the J gene lost 1 base, with 7 bases spanning the gap. CDR1 and CDR2 from the germline V gene are SGDLS and YYNGEE. The CDR3 sequence is 14 residues long. For the CDR3, the DNA is TGTGCCAGCAGCGTAGCGGGCTTCCAAGAGACCCAGTACTTC. Translating it yields CASSVAGFQETQYF. Complete variable domain (other parts from reference TRBV9 and TRBJ2-5): DSGVTQTPKHLITATGQRVTLRCSPRSGDLSVYWYQQSLDQGLQFLIQYYNGEERAKGNILERFSAQQFPDLHSELNLSSLELGDSALYFCASSVAGFQETQYFGPGTRLLVL.

The chain is built from TRBV27 and TRBJ2-7; no reliable D call. Trimming shortened V by 0 bases and J by 5 bases, and 8 bases separated the two germline ends. The CDR3 extends over 13 amino acids. From germline, CDR1 is MNHEY and CDR2 SMNVEV (reference sequence). For the CDR3, the DNA is TGTGCCAGCAGTTTATCACCCAGCCACGAGCAGTACTTC. Translation gives CASSLSPSHEQYF.

This sequence joins TRBV27 and TRBJ2-7; no clear D. The J call may be wrong; the DNA end is better matched by TRBJ2-5. The CDR3 runs 12 residues. Germline V CDR1 and CDR2: MNHEY, SMNVEV (reference sequence). Written as DNA, the CDR3 is TGTGCCAGCAATTTGCTGGTGGAGACCCAGTACTTC. Its protein is CASNLLVETQYF.

The V call is TRBV29-1, the J call TRBJ2-3; D is uncertain. The CDR3 length is 14 residues. The V end lost 4 bases, the J end lost 1 base, and 12 bases lay between the germline ends. Germline CDR1 is SQVTM and CDR2 is ANQGSEA. The CDR3 DNA follows: TGCAGCGTTGGACGACGGGTCCGCACAGATACGCAGTATTTT. Translating it yields CSVGRRVRTDTQYF.

The chain combines TRBV4-3 with TRBJ1-4; D unclear. The CDR3 length is 13 residues. V was trimmed by 3 bases and J by 4 bases, leaving 6 bases between them. CDR1 LGHNA and CDR2 YSLEER come from the germline V gene. CDR3 in DNA: TGCGCCAGCAGCCAGGAGGGTAATGAAAAACTGTTTTTT. Translated: CASSQEGNEKLFF.

This clonotype was detected a few times. In DNA, the CDR3 is TGTGCCAGCAGTACTAGTTCTCCCCCCAATGAGCAGTTCTTC. The encoded protein is CASSTSSPPNEQFF. This chain joins TRBV27 and TRBJ2-1; possibly TRBD2 for D (5 bases). V shed 5 bases and J shed 6 bases, with 14 bases lying between them. This CDR3 region has 14 residues. The germline gives CDR1 MNHEY, CDR2 SMNVEV (reference sequence).

This clonotype occurred a few times. The chain carries TRBV9 and TRBJ2-2; no clear D gene. The CDR3 consists of 14 residues. Germline lookup yields CDR1 SGDLS and CDR2 YYNGEE. Trimming took off 1 base at V and 6 bases at J, with 10 bases between the two ends. CDR3 sequence: CASSVWLVSGELFF. For the CDR3, the DNA is TGTGCCAGCAGCGTATGGCTAGTCTCCGGGGAGCTGTTTTTT.

This clonotype was observed a single time. The J gene is TRBJ1-4, the V gene TRBV6-2 or TRBV6-3; D might be TRBD1 (5 bases). The germline V gene encodes CDR1 MNHEY and CDR2 SVGEGT. CDR3 length: 14 amino acids. V shed 8 bases and J shed 2 bases, with 12 bases lying between them. CDR3 bases: TGTGCCAGCGGATCAGGGTTGACTAATGAAAAACTGTTTTTT. Amino acids: CASGSGLTNEKLFF.

The V and J genes are TRBV6-6 and TRBJ1-3, with 7 bases matching TRBD1. The CDR3 totals 13 residues. From germline, CDR1 is MNHNY and CDR2 SVGAGI (reference sequence). V lost 7 bases, J lost 4 bases, and 4 bases stayed unmatched. Here the CDR3 reads CASNDRAGNTIYF. In nucleotides, the CDR3 is TGTGCCAGCAATGACAGGGCCGGAAACACCATATATTTT.

This clonotype turned up a few times. The rearrangement joins TRBV5-1 to TRBJ2-5; D is possibly TRBD1 or TRBD2 (5 bases each). Germline CDR1 reads SGHRS; CDR2 reads YFSETQ. CDR3 length equals 14 residues. V was cut by 6 bases and J by 2 bases, with 14 bases left in between. CDR3 residues: CASTYGTAQETQYF. The CDR3 DNA is TGCGCCAGCACCTACGGGACGGCTCAAGAGACCCAGTACTTC.

This clonotype occurred a few times. The chain joins TRBV5-1 to TRBJ1-1, with 7 bases that match TRBD1. V lost 3 bases to trimming and J lost 14 bases; unmatched junction nucleotides: 7. Germline-derived CDR1 and CDR2 are SGHRS and YFSETQ. The CDR3 consists of 11 residues. CDR3 bases: TGCGCCAGCAGCTATGACAGGGTGGAGTTCTTT. It encodes CASSYDRVEFF.

The J gene is TRBJ1-2, the V gene TRBV7-9; 7 bases match TRBD1. After removal of 5 bases from V and 4 bases from J, the junction contained 10 bases not matched to a gene. Germline CDR1 and CDR2: SEHNR and FQNEAQ (reference sequence). There are 15 residues in the CDR3. The CDR3 sequence is CASSPRQGIIYGYTF. As DNA, the CDR3 is TGTGCCAGCAGCCCGCGACAGGGAATAATCTATGGCTACACCTTC.

The chain is built from TRBV11-2 and TRBJ2-4; 9 bases line up with TRBD2. J was trimmed by 3 bases and V by 4 bases; bases with no gene match: 10. This CDR3 is built from 17 residues. Germline V gene lookup returns CDR1 SGHAT and CDR2 FQNNGV. The CDR3 bases are TGTGCCAGCAGCTCATACATCAGCGGGAGGAACAAAAACATTCAGTACTTC. It translates to CASSSYISGRNKNIQYF.

This chain joins TRBV12-3 or TRBV12-4 and TRBJ2-5; 9 nucleotides line up with TRBD1. The CDR3 covers 14 residues. V was clipped by 5 bases and J by 4 bases; unmatched bases: 5. CDR3: CASSPRDRVETQYF. In DNA form, the CDR3 reads TGTGCCAGCAGTCCACGGGACAGGGTAGAGACCCAGTACTTC.

The CDR3: CASSLMVGTEAFF. The CDR3 DNA reads as TGTGCCAGCAGCTTGATGGTGGGCACTGAAGCTTTCTTT. The chain has TRBV5-6 and TRBJ1-1; no firm D call. This CDR3 is 13 amino acids long. CDR1 is SGHDT, CDR2 YYEEEE, per germline. Trimming cost V 1 base and J 4 bases, with 8 bases left between them.

V is TRBV7-9 and J is TRBJ1-4; D possibly corresponds to TRBD1 (5 bases). CDR3 length: 14 amino acids. Germline loops: CDR1 SEHNR, CDR2 FQNEAQ (reference sequence). Trimming stripped 8 bases from V and 3 bases from J, with 13 bases between. DNA of the CDR3: TGTGCCAGCTCCGGAAGGACACCTAATGAAAAACTGTTTTTT. It translates to CASSGRTPNEKLFF.

A single count supports this clonotype. V is TRBV12-3 or TRBV12-4 and J is TRBJ2-5; 8 bases are shared with TRBD2. The DNA end is more similar to TRBJ2-1, so the J call may be wrong. This CDR3 has 12 amino acids. The CDR3 reads CASSLGGTSQFF. The CDR3 DNA reads TGTGCCAGCAGTTTGGGCGGGACTAGTCAGTTCTTC.

This chain uses TRBV20-1 with TRBJ2-1; D gene uncertain. Germline V gives CDR1 DFQATT, CDR2 SNEGSKA (reference sequence). The CDR3 consists of 14 residues. V gave up 2 bases and J gave up 4 bases, with 12 bases separating them. CDR3 nucleotides: TGCAGTGCTAGACCCCCGAGCGAATACAATGAGCAGTTCTTC. Translating gives CSARPPSEYNEQFF.

This clonotype was seen a handful of times. The chain joins TRBV20-1 to TRBJ2-7; D is uncertain. Germline V gene data show CDR1 as DFQATT and CDR2 as SNEGSKA (reference sequence). CDR3 length equals 11 residues. The DNA of the CDR3 is TGCAGCGCAACCCCCTCCTACGAGCAGTACTTC. This encodes CSATPSYEQYF.

The CDR3: CSAHLAGDGELFF. The DNA for the CDR3 is TGCAGTGCCCACCTAGCTGGGGACGGGGAGCTGTTTTTT. The chain carries TRBV20-1 and TRBJ2-2; D is possibly TRBD2 (5 bases). In germline, CDR1 is DFQATT, CDR2 SNEGSKA (reference sequence). The CDR3 totals 13 residues. V was cut by 6 bases and J by 7 bases, with 15 bases left in between.

The rearrangement links TRBV7-2 to TRBJ1-2; the D gene is possibly TRBD1 (5 bases). Trimming shortened V by 4 bases and J by 2 bases, and 20 bases separated the two germline ends. The CDR3 consists of 17 residues. Per germline, CDR1 SGHTA and CDR2 FQGNSA. For the CDR3, the DNA is TGTGCCAGCAGCTCCTCCCCTGACAGTCGGGCCAACTATGGCTACACCTTC. Translating gives CASSSSPDSRANYGYTF.

This chain joins TRBV6-5 and TRBJ2-1, with a tentative D call TRBD1 (5 bases). Germline V CDR1 and CDR2: MNHEY, SVGAGI. CDR3 length: 12 residues. V was shortened by 6 bases and J by 9 bases, with 12 bases between the two germline ends. CDR3 protein: CASRDLQGEQFF. In DNA form, the CDR3 reads TGTGCCAGCAGGGATTTGCAGGGTGAGCAGTTCTTC.